The next 2 T cell receptor beta chains were all read from a single sample in a study of cytomegalovirus exposure and HLA in healthy donors (dated by TCRdb to about 2017). Preparation of the library involved the immunoSEQ multiplex PCR assay. TCRdb stores this immuneACCESS table with in-frame sequences only. Part of the clones is absent; in the studies checked, under half of the shortfall reflects unresolved V genes, and no reason is known for the rest. Across this sample there are 150,000 to 200,000 clones, with roughly 80% seen only once. The ten largest clonotypes hold 9.5% to 13% of the sample. The specimen was PBMCs. These receptors originate from a man aged 30-40 years in good health and CMV-seropositive.

This clone was seen a few times. This chain joins TRBV6-1 and TRBJ1-2; the match to TRBD1 covers 12 bases. Trimming cost V 4 bases and J 3 bases; bases outside gene matches: 3. The germline V gene encodes CDR1 MNHNS and CDR2 SASEGT. This CDR3 comprises 15 residues. CDR3 region: CASSVGTGGYYGYTF. The DNA of the CDR3 is TGTGCCAGCAGTGTCGGGACAGGGGGCTACTATGGCTACACCTTC.

The chain is built from TRBV9 and TRBJ2-3; D is possibly TRBD2 (6 bases). The CDR3 is 15 amino acids. From germline, CDR1 is SGDLS and CDR2 YYNGEE. V lost 5 bases to trimming and J lost 0 bases, with 13 bases between them. The CDR3, as DNA: TGTGCCAGCAGTCATTCCGGGACTAGCACAGATACGCAGTATTTT. It yields the protein CASSHSGTSTDTQYF.